Reported below is one T cell receptor beta chain. The antigen remains unidentified. As processed by the authors: After removing out-of-frame reads, 2 million to 2.5 million distinct TCRbeta sequences remained. Sequenced by immunoSEQ multiplex PCR; TCRdb stores in-frame clones only, minus some. Clone size and the V and J calls come from that table; the DNA yielded D and trimming. The sample records 80,000 to 100,000 clones, 80% being singletons. This entry belongs to a study of memory CD4+ T cells and cytomegalovirus serostatus. CDR3 length equals 14 residues. CDR1 and CDR2 (germline): MNHEY, SVGAGI. The J segment lost 7 bases and the V segment lost 6 bases, leaving 7 bases of the junction unmatched. Findings and caveats of the study: CD4+ memory repertoires contained about 40% of the roughly 160 reported CMV TCRbeta sequences.

Single viable CD3+CD4+CD8-CD45RO+ cells were sorted as the memory CD4+ T cells. Total CD4+ T cells were enriched by CD4 positive selection. Sequenced material: memory CD4+ T cells from blood. This chain joins TRBV6-5 and TRBJ1-4; 8 nucleotides align to TRBD1. The clonotype comes from an adult in good health and CMV-seropositive. As DNA, the CDR3 is TGTGCCAGCAGCCCGCAGGGGGCGGGTGAAAAACTGTTTTTT. Residues: CASSPQGAGEKLFF.